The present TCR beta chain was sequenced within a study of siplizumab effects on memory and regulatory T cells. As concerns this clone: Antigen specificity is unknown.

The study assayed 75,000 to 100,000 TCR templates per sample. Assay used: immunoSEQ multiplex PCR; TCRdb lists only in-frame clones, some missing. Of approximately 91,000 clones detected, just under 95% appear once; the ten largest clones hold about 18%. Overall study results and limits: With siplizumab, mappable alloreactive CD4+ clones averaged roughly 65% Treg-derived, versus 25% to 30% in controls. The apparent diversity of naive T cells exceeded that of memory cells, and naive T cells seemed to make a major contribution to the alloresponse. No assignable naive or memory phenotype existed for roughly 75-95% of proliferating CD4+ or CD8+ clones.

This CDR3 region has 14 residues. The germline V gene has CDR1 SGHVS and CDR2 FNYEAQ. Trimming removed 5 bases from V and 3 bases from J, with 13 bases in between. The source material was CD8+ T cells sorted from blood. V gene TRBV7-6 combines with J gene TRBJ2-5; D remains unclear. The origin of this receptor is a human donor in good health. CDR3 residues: CASSPPSGEETQYF. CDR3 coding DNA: TGTGCCAGCAGCCCCCCCTCGGGTGAAGAGACCCAGTACTTC.